This T cell receptor beta chain was sequenced during a study of blood T cell repertoires in COVID-19. Study-wide background: The cDNA or gDNA used as material had been derived from T cells, B-cell-depleted T cells, or PBMCs.

TCRdb's copy holds only in-frame clones and misses some; the assay was immunoSEQ multiplex PCR. This sample has around 27,000 clones, with around 88% found just once. Germline V lookup: CDR1 MNHEY, CDR2 SVGAGI. The CDR3 loop spans 14 amino acids. Trimming at V came to 5 bases and at J to 0 bases, leaving 4 bases not matched to a gene. The chain employs TRBV6-5 and TRBJ2-7; the match to TRBD1 covers 7 bases. The TCR sequence derives from a human donor in a cohort sampled during active COVID-19. Sequenced sample: peripheral blood. The CDR3, as DNA: TGTGCCAGCAGTCCCGGGACAGCCTCCTACGAGCAGTACTTC. Protein: CASSPGTASYEQYF.